These T cell receptor beta chains were read from a single sample in a study of post-analysis software for immune sequencing data. TCRdb fed the PCR reads into MiXCR, producing one record per CDR3 protein. Of hundreds of thousands of distinct CDR3 sequences listed, approximately 59% are singletons. Sequenced: blood. The receptors here all came from a girl aged 2-9 years with multiple sclerosis. Both conserved end residues are part of each CDR3. A D gene is named only where the DNA matches it firmly. Size is omitted from some rows. Given values are once, few, many or a class for expanded clones.

TGCAGCGTGGGACAATCGGATGGCTACACCTTC,CSVGQSDGYTF,TRBJ1-2,TRBV29-1,few,NA
TGTGCCAGCAGCTTTTCCCCCGGACAGGGCTATGGCTACACCTTC,CASSFSPGQGYGYTF,TRBJ1-2,TRBV7-9,few,TRBD1
TGTGCCAGCAGCGTAGGGGGTCGGGGAAACTATGGCTACACCTTC,CASSVGGRGNYGYTF,TRBJ1-2,TRBV9,NA,NA
TGTGCCAGCAGCTTAGGGACAGGGGAATTTGGCTACACCTTC,CASSLGTGEFGYTF,TRBJ1-2,TRBV7-2,NA,TRBD1
TGTGCCAGCACCACCAGACAGGCAGTTGAAAAACTGTTTTTT,CASTTRQAVEKLFF,TRBJ1-4,TRBV12-3/TRBV12-4,NA,NA
TGCGCCAGCAGTGAGTCTCGACTAGCGGGGGCTGTAGATACGCAGTATTTT,CASSESRLAGAVDTQYF,TRBJ2-3,TRBV10-2,NA,TRBD2
TGTGCCAGCAGTAGGCGACAGGGAGCAAACATTCAGTACTTC,CASSRRQGANIQYF,TRBJ2-4,TRBV12-3/TRBV12-4,NA,TRBD1
TGTGCCAGCAGCGCCTGGGGGGGAAGGGCTAGCGAGACCCAGTACTTC,CASSAWGGRASETQYF,TRBJ2-5,TRBV9,NA,TRBD2
TGTGCCAGCAGTTTCCTCCCGCCTAGTAAGGGAAATACGCAGTATTTT,CASSFLPPSKGNTQYF,TRBJ2-3,TRBV12-3/TRBV12-4,NA,NA
TGTGCCAGCAGTAGAGTCGCGGAGCGGAGCACAGATACGCAGTATTTT,CASSRVAERSTDTQYF,TRBJ2-3,TRBV2,few,NA
TGTGCCAGCAGCTTAAACGGACTTAATGAAAAACTGTTTTTT,CASSLNGLNEKLFF,TRBJ1-4,TRBV7-2,few,NA
TGTGCCAGCAGCCCTCTCATATTACACGGGAGAGGGTACGAGCAGTACTTC,CASSPLILHGRGYEQYF,TRBJ2-7,TRBV6-1,NA,NA
TGTGCCAGCAGTTATCGGGACAGGGCCGCCTATGGCTACACCTTC,CASSYRDRAAYGYTF,TRBJ1-2,TRBV6-2/TRBV6-3,NA,TRBD1
TGTGCCAGCAGCCTAACGAACCTACCAGGAGAGACCCAGTACTTC,CASSLTNLPGETQYF,TRBJ2-5,TRBV7-3,NA,NA
TGTGCCAGCAGCGTAGGGGGCCGCCTCCAAGAGACCCAGTACTTC,CASSVGGRLQETQYF,TRBJ2-5,TRBV9,few,NA
TGCAGCGTCGCCCCCACCCGTGGGACTAGCGGGCGAACCGCCTACGAGCAGTACTTC,CSVAPTRGTSGRTAYEQYF,TRBJ2-7,TRBV29-1,NA,TRBD2
TGTGCCAGCACTCCGGGACTAGCGGGAGGGCGTCTCGAGCAGTACTTC,CASTPGLAGGRLEQYF,TRBJ2-7,TRBV12-3/TRBV12-4,NA,TRBD2
TGCGCCAGCAGCCGGGCCAGGGTTTCGACTGAAGCTTTCTTT,CASSRARVSTEAFF,TRBJ1-1,TRBV4-1,NA,NA
TGCAGTGCTGGGACAGCTAACTATGGCTACATCTTC,CSAGTANYGYIF,TRBJ1-2,TRBV20-1,NA,TRBD1
TGTGCCAGCTCACAAAGGGACTCCCCGTACGAGCAGTACTTC,CASSQRDSPYEQYF,TRBJ2-7,TRBV18,NA,NA
TGCAGTGCTAGAGTGGCGGGTAAGGGTGAGCAGTTCTTC,CSARVAGKGEQFF,TRBJ2-1,TRBV20-1,NA,NA
TGCAGCGTTGAGGACAACTATGGCTACACCTTC,CSVEDNYGYTF,TRBJ1-2,TRBV29-1,few,NA
TGCGCCAGCAGCCAGGCAGGAGCGAACACCGGGGAGCTGTTTTTT,CASSQAGANTGELFF,TRBJ2-2,TRBV4-1,NA,NA
TGTGCCAGCAGCCAGGGCCCGGGAGGAAAAGATACGCAGTATTTT,CASSQGPGGKDTQYF,TRBJ2-3,TRBV4-2,NA,TRBD2
TGTGCCTGGAGTGTAATCGGGGTTGCCTACGAGCAGTACTTC,CAWSVIGVAYEQYF,TRBJ2-7,TRBV30,NA,NA
TGCAGCGTTGCTGGTGGGCGGACTAGCGGGGGCACAGATACGCAGTATTTT,CSVAGGRTSGGTDTQYF,TRBJ2-3,TRBV29-1,few,TRBD2
TGTGCCAGCAGCCCCGGACGGCGAGAAGAGACCCAGTACTTC,CASSPGRREETQYF,TRBJ2-5,TRBV7-9,NA,NA
TGTGCCAGCAGTTACTCGGGGACAGGGTCGAGCGATGAGCAGTTCTTC,CASSYSGTGSSDEQFF,TRBJ2-1,TRBV6-2/TRBV6-3,NA,TRBD1
TGTGCCAGCAGCTTCGGCGGGACAGACTCCTACGAGCAGTACTTC,CASSFGGTDSYEQYF,TRBJ2-7,TRBV7-2,NA,NA
TGTGCCAGCAGTTACTCGGAGGCGGCAGGGGTCTCCTACGAGCAGTACTTC,CASSYSEAAGVSYEQYF,TRBJ2-7,TRBV6-5,NA,NA
TGTGCCAGCAGCTTAGCGGCCCCCGGGCGACCGGAAAAACTCTACAATGAGCAGTTCTTC,CASSLAAPGRPEKLYNEQFF,TRBJ2-1,TRBV7-9,few,NA
TGTGCCAGCTCACGGGACAGGGGTTACGAGCAGTACTTC,CASSRDRGYEQYF,TRBJ2-7,TRBV18,many,TRBD1
TGTGCCAGCAGCCAGGCGAGGGATACGCAGTATTTT,CASSQARDTQYF,TRBJ2-3,TRBV7-9,few,NA
TGCAGTGCTCTTTCCAGAGATGGCTATGGCTACACCTTC,CSALSRDGYGYTF,TRBJ1-2,TRBV20-1,NA,NA
TGCAGTGCTAGAGACCCACAGGGGCGGGAAGGTAATGAAAAACTGTTTTTT,CSARDPQGREGNEKLFF,TRBJ1-4,TRBV20-1,NA,TRBD1